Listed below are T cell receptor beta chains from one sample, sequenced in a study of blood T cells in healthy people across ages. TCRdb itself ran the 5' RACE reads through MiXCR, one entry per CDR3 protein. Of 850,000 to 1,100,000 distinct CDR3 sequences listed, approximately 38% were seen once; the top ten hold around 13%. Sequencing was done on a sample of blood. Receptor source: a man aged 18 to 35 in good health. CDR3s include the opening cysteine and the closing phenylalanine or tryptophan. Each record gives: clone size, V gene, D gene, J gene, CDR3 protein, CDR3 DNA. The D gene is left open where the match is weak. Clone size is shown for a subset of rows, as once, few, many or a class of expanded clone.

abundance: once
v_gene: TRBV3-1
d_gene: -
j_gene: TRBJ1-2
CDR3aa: CASSQGLGSENYGYTF
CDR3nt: TGTGCCAGCAGCCAAGGTTTGGGCAGCGAAAACTATGGCTACACCTTC

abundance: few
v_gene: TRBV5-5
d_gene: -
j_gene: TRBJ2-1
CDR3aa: CASSFAPPSAYNEQFF
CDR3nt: TGTGCCAGCAGCTTCGCCCCCCCGTCAGCCTACAATGAGCAGTTCTTC

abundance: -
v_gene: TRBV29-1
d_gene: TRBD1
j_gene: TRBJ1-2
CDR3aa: CSARKTGGGSYTF
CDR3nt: TGCAGCGCACGCAAGACAGGGGGCGGGAGCTACACCTTC

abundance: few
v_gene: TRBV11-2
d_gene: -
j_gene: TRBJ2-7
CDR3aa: CASSAVKSFYEQYF
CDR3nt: TGTGCCAGCAGCGCCGTTAAGAGCTTCTACGAGCAGTACTTC

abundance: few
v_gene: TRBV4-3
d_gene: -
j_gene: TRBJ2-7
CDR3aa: CASSLSGEAGRGSYEQYF
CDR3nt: TGCGCCAGCAGCCTTTCCGGGGAGGCAGGCAGGGGCTCCTACGAGCAGTACTTC

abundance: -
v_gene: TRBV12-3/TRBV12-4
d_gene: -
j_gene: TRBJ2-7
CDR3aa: CASSATGSPTYEQYF
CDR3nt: TGTGCCAGCAGCGCTACAGGGTCCCCTACCTACGAGCAGTACTTC

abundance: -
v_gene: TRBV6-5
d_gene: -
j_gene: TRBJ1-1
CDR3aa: CASSRRGARNTEAFF
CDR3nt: TGTGCCAGCAGTCGAAGGGGGGCCCGGAACACTGAAGCTTTCTTT

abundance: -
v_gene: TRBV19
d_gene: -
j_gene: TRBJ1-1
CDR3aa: CASSMTEMNGDTEAFF
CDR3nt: TGTGCCAGTAGTATGACCGAGATGAACGGCGACACTGAAGCTTTCTTT

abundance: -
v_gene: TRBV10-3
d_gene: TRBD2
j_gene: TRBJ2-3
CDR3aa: CARLLAGGLFDTQYF
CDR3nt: TGTGCCAGGTTACTAGCGGGGGGGCTCTTTGATACGCAGTATTTT

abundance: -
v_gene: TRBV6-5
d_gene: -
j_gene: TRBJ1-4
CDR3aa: CPSKRAGDNEKLFF
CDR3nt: TGTCCCAGCAAGAGGGCAGGGGATAACGAAAAACTGTTTTTT

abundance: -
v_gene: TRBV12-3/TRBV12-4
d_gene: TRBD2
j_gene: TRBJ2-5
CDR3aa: CASSGGGLQETQYF
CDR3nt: TGTGCCAGCAGTGGGGGGGGGTTACAAGAGACCCAGTACTTC

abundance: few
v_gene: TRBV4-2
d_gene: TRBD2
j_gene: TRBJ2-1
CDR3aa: CASSPRTSGADLFF
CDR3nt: TGTGCCAGCAGCCCCCGGACTAGCGGGGCTGATCTGTTCTTC

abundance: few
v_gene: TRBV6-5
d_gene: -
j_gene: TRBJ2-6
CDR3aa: CASSRNLPGANVLTF
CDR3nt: TGTGCCAGCAGCCGCAATCTACCTGGGGCCAACGTCCTGACTTTC

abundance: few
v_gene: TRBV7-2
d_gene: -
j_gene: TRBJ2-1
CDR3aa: CASSLFNSRTYNEQFF
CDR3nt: TGTGCCAGCAGCTTATTCAACAGCCGAACCTACAATGAGCAGTTCTTC

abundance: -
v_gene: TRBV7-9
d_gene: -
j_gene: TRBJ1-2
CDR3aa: CASSLRPPGKKWTNYGYTF
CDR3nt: TGTGCCAGCAGCTTAAGGCCCCCAGGGAAGAAATGGACTAACTATGGCTACACCTTC

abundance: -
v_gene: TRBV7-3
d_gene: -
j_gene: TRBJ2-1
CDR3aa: CASSLDGGSYNGQFF
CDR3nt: TGTGCCAGCAGCTTAGACGGAGGGTCCTACAATGGGCAGTTCTTC

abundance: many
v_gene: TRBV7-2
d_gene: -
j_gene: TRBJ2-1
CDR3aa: CASSRGQLKINEQFF
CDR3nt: TGTGCCAGCAGTCGAGGACAGCTCAAAATCAATGAGCAGTTCTTC

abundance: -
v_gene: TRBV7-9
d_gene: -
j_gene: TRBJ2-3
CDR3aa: CASSFRKSTDTQYF
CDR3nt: TGTGCCAGCAGCTTCAGAAAGAGCACAGATACGCAGTATTTT

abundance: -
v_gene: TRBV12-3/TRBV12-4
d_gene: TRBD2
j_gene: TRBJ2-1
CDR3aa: CASSLGGGWSNEQFF
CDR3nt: TGTGCCAGCAGTTTAGGGGGGGGGTGGAGCAATGAGCAGTTCTTC

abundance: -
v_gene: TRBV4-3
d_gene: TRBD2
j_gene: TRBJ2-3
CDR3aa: CASSLGTSGGQGSTDTQYF
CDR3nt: TGCGCCAGCAGCCTTGGGACTAGCGGGGGGCAGGGTAGCACAGATACGCAGTATTTT

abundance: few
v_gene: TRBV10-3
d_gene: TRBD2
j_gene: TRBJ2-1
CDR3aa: CATKRGGPEQFF
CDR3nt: TGTGCCACTAAGCGGGGGGGCCCTGAGCAGTTCTTC

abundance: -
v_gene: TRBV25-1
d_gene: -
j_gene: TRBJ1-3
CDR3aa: CASAPGDTIYF
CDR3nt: TGTGCCAGCGCCCCCGGCGACACCATATATTTT

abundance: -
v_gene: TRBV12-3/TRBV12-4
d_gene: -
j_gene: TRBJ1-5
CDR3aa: CASSVVNSNQPQHF
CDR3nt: TGTGCCAGCAGTGTTGTCAATAGCAATCAGCCCCAGCATTTT

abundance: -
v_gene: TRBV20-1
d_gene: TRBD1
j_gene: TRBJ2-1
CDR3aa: CSASSPGTGVNEQFF
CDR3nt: TGCAGTGCCTCAAGTCCCGGGACAGGGGTAAATGAGCAGTTCTTC

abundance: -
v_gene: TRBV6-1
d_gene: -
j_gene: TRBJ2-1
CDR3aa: CASDIHLGEQFF
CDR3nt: TGTGCCAGCGATATCCATCTCGGTGAGCAGTTCTTC

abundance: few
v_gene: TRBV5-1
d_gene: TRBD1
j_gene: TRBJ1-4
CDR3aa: CASSLDGTGGTNEKLFF
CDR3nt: TGCGCCAGCAGCTTGGACGGGACAGGGGGAACTAATGAAAAACTGTTTTTT

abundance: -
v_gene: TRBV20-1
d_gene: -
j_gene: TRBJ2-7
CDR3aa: CSARDTGATYEQYF
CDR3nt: TGCAGTGCTAGAGATACTGGGGCCACCTACGAGCAGTACTTC

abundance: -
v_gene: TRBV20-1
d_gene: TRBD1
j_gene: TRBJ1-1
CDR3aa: CSASRGRSAEAFF
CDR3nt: TGCAGTGCTAGCAGGGGGCGAAGCGCTGAAGCTTTCTTT